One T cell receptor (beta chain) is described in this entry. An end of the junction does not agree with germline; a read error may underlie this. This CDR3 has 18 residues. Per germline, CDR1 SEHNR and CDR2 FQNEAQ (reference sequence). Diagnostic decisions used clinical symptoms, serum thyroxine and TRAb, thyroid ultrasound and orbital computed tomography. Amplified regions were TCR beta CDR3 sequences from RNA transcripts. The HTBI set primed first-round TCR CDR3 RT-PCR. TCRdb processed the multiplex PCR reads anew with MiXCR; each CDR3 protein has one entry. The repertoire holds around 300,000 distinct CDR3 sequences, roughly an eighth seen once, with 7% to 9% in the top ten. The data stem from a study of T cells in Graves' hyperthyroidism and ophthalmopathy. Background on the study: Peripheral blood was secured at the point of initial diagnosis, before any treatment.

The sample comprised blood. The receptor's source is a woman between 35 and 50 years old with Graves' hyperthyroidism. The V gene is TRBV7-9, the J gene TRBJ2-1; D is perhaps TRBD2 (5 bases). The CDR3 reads CASSPRAVGVGSYTEQFF. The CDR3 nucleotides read TGTGCCAGCAGCCCCCGGGCGGTGGGAGTCGGGTCCTACACTGAGCAGTTCTTC. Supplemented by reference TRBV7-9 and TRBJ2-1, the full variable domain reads DTGVSQNPRHKITKRGQNVTFRCDPISEHNRLYWYRQTLGQGPEFLTYFQNEAQLEKSRLLSDRFSAERPKGSFSTLEIQRTEQGDSAMYLCASSPRAVGVGSYTEQFFGPGTRLTVL.